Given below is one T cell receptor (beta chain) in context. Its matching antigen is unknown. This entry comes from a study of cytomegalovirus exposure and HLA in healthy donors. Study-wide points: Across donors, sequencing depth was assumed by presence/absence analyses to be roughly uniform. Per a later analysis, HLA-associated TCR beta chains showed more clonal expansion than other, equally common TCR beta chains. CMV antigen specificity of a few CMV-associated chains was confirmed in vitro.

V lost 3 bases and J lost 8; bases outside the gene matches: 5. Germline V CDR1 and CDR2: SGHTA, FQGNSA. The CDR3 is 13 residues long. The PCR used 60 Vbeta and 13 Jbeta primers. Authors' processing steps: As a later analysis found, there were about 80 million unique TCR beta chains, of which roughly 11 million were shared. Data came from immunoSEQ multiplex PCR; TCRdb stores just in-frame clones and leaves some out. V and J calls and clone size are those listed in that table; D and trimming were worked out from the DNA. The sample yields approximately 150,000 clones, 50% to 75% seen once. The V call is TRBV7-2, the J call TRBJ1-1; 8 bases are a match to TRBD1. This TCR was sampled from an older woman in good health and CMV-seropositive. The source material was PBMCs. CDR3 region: CASSFSGGGEAFF. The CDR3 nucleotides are TGTGCCAGCAGCTTTTCAGGGGGCGGCGAAGCTTTCTTT.